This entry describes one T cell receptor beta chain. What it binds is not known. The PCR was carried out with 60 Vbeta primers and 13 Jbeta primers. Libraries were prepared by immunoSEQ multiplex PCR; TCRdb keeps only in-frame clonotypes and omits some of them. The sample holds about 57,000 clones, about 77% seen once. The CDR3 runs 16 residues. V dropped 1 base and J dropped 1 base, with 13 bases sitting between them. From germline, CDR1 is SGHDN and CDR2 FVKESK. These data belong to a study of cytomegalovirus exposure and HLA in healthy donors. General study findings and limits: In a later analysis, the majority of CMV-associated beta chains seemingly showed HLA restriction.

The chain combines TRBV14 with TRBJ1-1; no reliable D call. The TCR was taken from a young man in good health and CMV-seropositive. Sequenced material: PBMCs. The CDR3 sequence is CASSQGLWSPNTEAFF. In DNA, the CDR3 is TGTGCCAGCAGCCAAGGCCTTTGGAGCCCGAACACTGAAGCTTTCTTT.